The source of this TCR beta chain is a study of blood T cell repertoires in COVID-19. Looking at the study overall: Whether acute or convalescent, the COVID-19 samples came from the United States, Italy and Spain. From T cells, B-cell-depleted T cells, or PBMCs came the material, which was cDNA or gDNA.

Between the trimmed V and J ends, which lost 4 bases and 1 base, there was a span of 8 bases. CDR1 is MNHEY, CDR2 SVGAGI, per germline. This CDR3 is 15 amino acids long. Profiled with immunoSEQ multiplex PCR; TCRdb holds only in-frame clones, not every one. The sample includes 85,000 to 130,000 clones, less than 90% seen only once; the top ten take more than 4.5%. The sequence came from a human donor in a cohort sampled during active COVID-19. The chain couples TRBV6-5 to TRBJ1-6, with D hard to call. The sequenced sample consisted of peripheral blood. The CDR3 DNA follows: TGTGCCAGCAGTTCCCTCTCGTCCTATAATTCACCCCTCCACTTT. It translates to CASSSLSSYNSPLHF.